This record covers a single T cell receptor (beta chain). Original handling: The assay estimated nucleated cells by amplifying reference gene primers. Assay used: immunoSEQ multiplex PCR; TCRdb lists only in-frame clones, some missing. The D gene and trimming were derived from the DNA, and the V and J assignments and clone size from that table. The table includes around 23,000 clones, 75% to 90% detected once. This record comes from a study of blood T cell repertoires in COVID-19. Across the study: Samples of COVID-19 (acute and convalescent) were obtained from the United States, Italy and Spain. Sample material is recorded as cDNA or gDNA derived from T cells, B-cell-depleted T cells, or PBMCs.

This CDR3 has 15 residues. V was trimmed by 1 base and J by 7 bases, leaving 13 bases between them. Germline CDR1 is SGHDN and CDR2 is FVKESK. Sequenced material: peripheral blood. This receptor was identified in a woman of 80 years or more with active or convalescent COVID-19. The J gene is TRBJ1-4, the V gene TRBV14, with D uncertain. The DNA of the CDR3 is TGTGCCAGCAGCCAAGGAGGAGTAAGGAGTGAAAAACTGTTTTTT. Translated, it gives CASSQGGVRSEKLFF.